This T cell receptor (beta chain) emerged from a study of identical twins. Between the trimmed V and J ends, which lost 3 bases and 3 bases, there was a span of 17 bases. Germline lookup yields CDR1 MGHRA and CDR2 YSYEKL. This CDR3 contains 16 residues. To note about this clonotype: Its antigen is not known.

Study-level results: Analyses of zero insertions could, in part, be confounded by invariant MAIT and iNKT cells.

Unique molecular identifiers were present on cDNA, and template switching added a universal primer site. Via MiXCR, TCRdb re-called the 5' RACE reads, giving one row per CDR3 protein. The sample carries hundreds of thousands of distinct CDR3 sequences, roughly an eighth recorded once. These data were also reused for a study on yellow fever vaccine responses in identical twins.

The TCR was taken from a woman in her late teens or twenties in good health. The rearrangement joins TRBV4-1 to TRBJ2-5; tentative D call: TRBD2 (7 bases). The sample comprised PBMCs. For the CDR3, the DNA is TGCGCCAGCAGCCACACAGGGAGGGGAGCAAAAGAGACCCAGTACTTC. It is translated as CASSHTGRGAKETQYF.